This note documents a single TCR beta chain sequence. Per the original methods: Reference gene primer amplification gave nucleated cell count estimates. Profiled with immunoSEQ multiplex PCR; TCRdb holds only in-frame clones, not every one. That table supplies the V and J calls and clone size; D and trimming were determined from the DNA. Among about 140,000 clones listed, approximately 90% were seen once. These data are taken from a study of blood T cell repertoires in COVID-19. As for the study in general: Donors in the United States, Italy and Spain gave samples during acute or convalescent COVID-19. The cDNA or gDNA used as material had been derived from T cells, B-cell-depleted T cells, or PBMCs.

Germline CDR1 is SGHTA and CDR2 is FQGNSA. This CDR3 spans 16 amino acids. V was cut by 1 base and J by 1 base, with 13 bases left in between. The source is a human donor in a cohort sampled during active COVID-19. V usage is TRBV7-2 and J usage is TRBJ1-1, with D possibly being TRBD1 (5 bases). The source material was peripheral blood. CDR3 sequence reads: CASSLGPMGRNTEAFF. In DNA, the CDR3 is TGTGCCAGCAGCTTAGGCCCGATGGGGCGGAACACTGAAGCTTTCTTT.